The 26 T cell receptor beta chains below all came from one sample that was sequenced in a study of blood T cell repertoires in COVID-19. This table comes from immunoSEQ multiplex PCR, and its TCRdb copy is limited to in-frame clones, with some not included. The sample shows some 130,000 clones, approximately 80% of them seen only once. Sequencing used peripheral blood. These receptors came from a human donor in a cohort sampled during active COVID-19.

V and J are TRBV29-1 and TRBJ2-3, with 9 bases aligning to TRBD2. Per germline, CDR1 SQVTM and CDR2 ANQGSEA. Trimming removed 2 bases from V and 2 bases from J; junction bases left unmatched: 5. The CDR3 spans 15 residues. In DNA form, the CDR3 reads TGCAGCGTTGAATTGCTAGCGGGACCCACAGATACGCAGTATTTT. It translates to CSVELLAGPTDTQYF.

This chain uses TRBV30 with TRBJ1-2, with D possibly matching TRBD1 (6 bases). The germline gives CDR1 GTSNPN, CDR2 SVGIG (reference sequence). The CDR3 runs to 13 residues. Trimming pared 1 base from V and 8 bases from J, leaving 14 bases between. CDR3: CAWSGEQGIGYTF. The CDR3 coding sequence is TGTGCCTGGAGTGGGGAACAGGGAATCGGCTACACCTTC.

This chain uses TRBV11-3 with TRBJ2-1, with 13 bases identical to TRBD2. The germline V gene encodes CDR1 SGHNT and CDR2 YENEEA. Germline trimming cut 4 bases from V and 3 bases from J; bases unmatched to any gene: 3. The CDR3 spans 16 residues. The DNA for the CDR3 is TGTGCCAGCAGCTCACGACTAGCGGGGGGCTACAATGAGCAGTTCTTC. It translates to CASSSRLAGGYNEQFF.

As to this clone: The germline gene is not matched at one end of the junction; a read error may be the cause. The rearrangement links TRBV3-1 (or the pseudogene TRBV3-2) to TRBJ1-1; weak D call: TRBD1 (5 bases). CDR3 length: 16 residues. Germline CDR1 is LGHDT and CDR2 is YNNKEL (reference sequence). CDR3 nucleotide sequence: TGTGCCAGCACCCAAAGGGGCGGGGGGAAGGGCACTGAAGCTTTCTTT. Encoded protein: CASTQRGGGKGTEAFF.

Details on this clone: This same CDR3 is encoded by further DNA sequences in the sample. V is TRBV28 and J is TRBJ1-5; 7 positions match TRBD1. CDR3 length equals 15 residues. The V gene's germline CDR1 is MDHEN and CDR2 SYDVKM. Trimming at V came to 5 bases and at J to 2 bases, leaving 6 bases not matched to a gene. CDR3 nucleotides: TGTGCCAGCAGTCCCCCTACAGGGGGCAATCAGCCCCAGCATTTT. It yields the protein CASSPPTGGNQPQHF.

The chain combines TRBV13 with TRBJ1-1; TRBD1 agrees at 9 bases. Germline loops: CDR1 PRHDT, CDR2 FYEKMQ (reference sequence). V lost 6 bases, J lost 0 bases, and 14 bases stayed unmatched. The CDR3 is 18 amino acids. The CDR3 sequence is CASSPSGQGTTMNTEAFF. The CDR3 nucleotides are TGTGCCAGCAGTCCATCCGGACAGGGGACTACTATGAACACTGAAGCTTTCTTT.

The V call is TRBV4-3, the J call TRBJ2-3; D possibly corresponds to TRBD2 (6 bases). Germline assignment: CDR1 LGHNA and CDR2 YSLEER. CDR3 length: 16 residues. V lost 0 bases and J lost 1, with 11 bases in between. The CDR3 loop reads CASSQDGTGGTDTQYF. DNA of the CDR3: TGCGCCAGCAGCCAAGATGGGACGGGAGGCACAGATACGCAGTATTTT.

This clone has a handful of counts. This chain links TRBV19 with TRBJ1-5; D gene unclear. The CDR3 spans 14 residues. Trimming pared 4 bases from V and 3 bases from J, leaving 10 bases between. CDR1 is LNHDA and CDR2 is SQIVND in the germline V gene (reference sequence). The CDR3 sequence: CASSKMAFNQPQHF. CDR3 DNA sequence: TGTGCCAGTAGTAAAATGGCCTTCAATCAGCCCCAGCATTTT.

The V call is TRBV5-4, the J call TRBJ2-6, with TRBD2 as a possible D gene (5 bases). V was cut by 2 bases and J by 2 bases, with 11 bases left in between. Germline V CDR1 and CDR2: SGHNT, YYREEE (reference sequence). The CDR3 loop spans 16 amino acids. CDR3 in DNA: TGTGCCAGCAGCTTTGGGAGTCAAGCTGGGGCCAACGTCCTGACTTTC. This codes for CASSFGSQAGANVLTF.

Here the CDR3 reads CSVEGEETQYF. CDR3 DNA: TGCAGCGTTGAAGGGGAGGAGACCCAGTACTTC. The chain carries TRBV29-1 and TRBJ2-5, with a possible D match to TRBD2 (5 bases). CDR3 size: 11 residues. Deletions cut 1 base from V and 5 bases from J, with 5 bases between. CDR1 and CDR2 from the germline V gene are SQVTM and ANQGSEA.

This chain uses TRBV6-1 with TRBJ2-3; 9 bases match TRBD2. The CDR3 has 16 amino acids. Unmatched junction bases numbered 2, after V lost 1 base and J lost 0 bases. CDR1 and CDR2 from the germline V gene are MNHNS and SASEGT. CDR3 residues: CASSEVAGVSTDTQYF. The DNA for the CDR3 is TGTGCCAGCAGTGAAGTAGCGGGAGTCAGCACAGATACGCAGTATTTT.

The rearrangement uses TRBV6-2 or TRBV6-3 and TRBJ2-5, with unresolved D. This CDR3 comprises 12 residues. Germline CDR1 MNHEY, CDR2 SVGEGT. V gave up 4 bases and J gave up 5 bases, with 8 bases separating them. CDR3 sequence reads: CASSSAGETQYF. CDR3 bases: TGTGCCAGCAGTTCGGCAGGCGAGACCCAGTACTTC.

In this sample, this clone turned up a few times. The J gene is TRBJ2-2, the V gene TRBV9; D gene unclear. Germline V gene lookup returns CDR1 SGDLS and CDR2 YYNGEE. The V gene lost 0 bases and the J gene lost 2 bases, with 8 bases spanning the gap. This CDR3 contains 15 residues. For the CDR3, the DNA is TGTGCCAGCAGCGTAGGCAGGTCCAACACCGGGGAGCTGTTTTTT. Protein product: CASSVGRSNTGELFF.

The V gene is TRBV5-1, the J gene TRBJ1-1; D remains ambiguous. V shed 3 bases and J shed 0 bases, with 6 bases lying between them. The CDR3 sequence is 13 residues long. The germline V gene encodes CDR1 SGHRS and CDR2 YFSETQ. CDR3 bases: TGCGCCAGCAGCTCCGGGATGAACACTGAAGCTTTCTTT. Its translation: CASSSGMNTEAFF.

This rearrangement joins TRBV7-9 to TRBJ1-5; possibly TRBD1 for D (5 bases). Trimming stripped 1 base from V and 5 bases from J, with 12 bases between. This CDR3 has 15 residues. CDR1 is SEHNR and CDR2 is FQNEAQ in the germline V gene (reference sequence). CDR3 sequence: CASSLGGGEHQPQHF. Written as DNA, the CDR3 is TGTGCCAGCAGCTTAGGAGGAGGGGAGCATCAGCCCCAGCATTTT.

The chain recombines TRBV5-4 with TRBJ2-2; D might be TRBD2 (6 bases). Germline V CDR1 and CDR2: SGHNT, YYREEE (reference sequence). This CDR3 has 16 amino acids. V was pared by 0 bases and J by 0 bases, with 9 bases between. The CDR3 here is CASSLGRDANTGELFF. DNA of the CDR3: TGTGCCAGCAGCTTGGGGCGGGACGCGAACACCGGGGAGCTGTTTTTT.

The rearrangement links TRBV7-2 to TRBJ1-2, with 8 bases matching TRBD1. The V and J ends lost 3 bases and 6 bases, in that order; junction bases with no gene match: 9. Germline assignment: CDR1 SGHTA and CDR2 FQGNSA. The CDR3 runs to 15 residues. This CDR3 is CASSFSQGATNGYTF. The CDR3 DNA reads as TGTGCCAGCAGCTTTTCGCAGGGGGCGACGAATGGCTACACCTTC.

This clone was counted between two and nine times. This chain joins TRBV7-8 and TRBJ2-7, with TRBD2 as a possible D gene (5 bases). Trimming cost V 1 base and J 3 bases, with 10 bases left between them. CDR1 is SGHVS and CDR2 is FQNEAQ in the germline V gene. This CDR3 has 14 amino acids. CDR3 region: CASSLGLRGYEQYV. For the CDR3, the DNA is TGTGCCAGCAGCTTAGGATTACGGGGCTACGAGCAGTACGTC.

This clone is a singleton in its sample. The chain joins TRBV5-1 to TRBJ2-3, with D hard to call. CDR1 and CDR2 (germline): SGHRS, YFSETQ. V lost 5 bases and J lost 2, with 9 bases in between. This CDR3 region has 13 residues. CDR3 in DNA: TGCGCCAGCAGGCGTGCGATCACAGATACGCAGTATTTT. This sequence encodes CASRRAITDTQYF.

The chain joins TRBV2 to TRBJ2-1, with 7 bases aligning to TRBD2. CDR3 length: 16 amino acids. The germline V gene encodes CDR1 SNHLY and CDR2 FYNNEI. V lost 7 bases to trimming and J lost 1 base; unmatched junction nucleotides: 10. The CDR3 DNA reads TGTGCCAGCAACCCCAATGGCGGGGGTTCCTACAATGAGCAGTTCTTC. It is translated as CASNPNGGGSYNEQFF.

This clone was seen just once. The V gene is TRBV11-3, the J gene TRBJ1-4, with D unresolved. Between the trimmed V and J ends, which lost 5 bases and 6 bases, there was a span of 7 bases. This CDR3 contains 12 residues. The germline gives CDR1 SGHNT, CDR2 YENEEA. CDR3 sequence reads: CASSLRDEKLFF. DNA of the CDR3: TGTGCCAGCAGCCTGAGGGATGAAAAACTGTTTTTT.

This chain connects TRBV7-2 to TRBJ1-2; a possible D gene is TRBD1 (6 bases). This CDR3 comprises 15 residues. V was cut by 5 bases and J by 6 bases, with 19 bases left in between. Germline values: CDR1 SGHTA, CDR2 FQGNSA. The CDR3 loop reads CASSPGGPARDGYTF. CDR3 sequence (DNA): TGTGCCAGCAGCCCCGGGGGGCCCGCTAGGGATGGCTACACCTTC.

The chain joins TRBV21-1 to TRBJ2-7; the DNA was not used to check the table's D call, TRBD2. TRBV21-1 is annotated as a pseudogene. The CDR3 covers 15 residues. The CDR3 DNA follows: TGTGCCACTACTCTTCTCCGAGTGCGGAACTACGAGCAGTACGTC. Translation: CATTLLRVRNYEQYV.

The V call is TRBV2, the J call TRBJ1-1; maybe TRBD1 (6 bases). The V and J ends lost 9 bases and 5 bases respectively, with 16 bases between them. The CDR3 is 13 amino acids. Germline V CDR1 and CDR2: SNHLY, FYNNEI. CDR3 region: CASVAGVGTEAFF. CDR3 sequence (DNA): TGTGCCAGTGTCGCAGGGGTGGGGACTGAAGCTTTCTTT.

This clone was counted once. V and J are TRBV4-2 and TRBJ2-6, with D perhaps matching TRBD2 (7 bases). The V gene's germline CDR1 is LGHNA and CDR2 YNFKEQ. The CDR3 is made up of 19 amino acids. V gave up 1 base and J gave up 1 base, with 17 bases separating them. This CDR3 is CASSQAPGGARSGANVLTF. In nucleotides, the CDR3 is TGTGCCAGCAGCCAAGCTCCGGGGGGCGCGAGGTCTGGGGCCAACGTCCTGACTTTC.

This clone was observed a handful of times. The V call is TRBV19, the J call TRBJ2-1; D is unresolved. The length of the CDR3 is 14 residues. The germline gives CDR1 LNHDA, CDR2 SQIVND (reference sequence). Trimming removed 4 bases from V and 1 base from J, with 8 bases in between. In DNA form, the CDR3 reads TGTGCCAGTAGTACCTCCCTTTCCTACAATGAGCAGTTCTTC. It specifies CASSTSLSYNEQFF.